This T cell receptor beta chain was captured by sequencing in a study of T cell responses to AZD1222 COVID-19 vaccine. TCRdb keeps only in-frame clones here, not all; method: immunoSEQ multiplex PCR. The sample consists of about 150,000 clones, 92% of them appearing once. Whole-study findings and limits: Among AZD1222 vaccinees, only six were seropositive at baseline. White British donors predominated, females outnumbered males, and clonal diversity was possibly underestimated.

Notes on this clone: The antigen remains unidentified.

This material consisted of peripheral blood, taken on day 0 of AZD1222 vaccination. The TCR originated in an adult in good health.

The CDR3 is CASSEVAARGTDTQYF. As DNA, the CDR3 is TGTGCCAGCAGTGAGGTGGCGGCAAGGGGCACAGATACGCAGTATTTT. The chain uses TRBV6-4 and TRBJ2-3; D not certain. With 3 bases removed from V and 1 base from J, the gap between germline ends came to 14 bases. Germline lookup yields CDR1 MRHNA and CDR2 SNTAGT. The CDR3 has 16 amino acids.